This entry lists 10 T cell receptor beta chains sequenced from one sample in a study of graft-versus-host responses after intestinal transplantation. Repertoires were generated with immunoSEQ multiplex PCR, while TCRdb's copy carries only in-frame clones and drops some. The sample yields 10,000 or so clones, over 90% seen once. The sequences come from PBMCs, collected 8 days after intestinal transplant. The receptors come from a human patient who received an intestinal transplant, so some T cells may come from the graft donor.

V is TRBV4-1 and J is TRBJ1-2; no reliable D call. The ends were cut back, 0 bases at V and 7 bases at J, with 12 bases in the middle. Germline V gene lookup returns CDR1 MGHRA and CDR2 YSYEKL. The length of the CDR3 is 14 residues. The CDR3 DNA reads as TGCGCCAGCAGCCAAGATTGGGCTATGCGTGGCTACACCTTC. Translated: CASSQDWAMRGYTF.

The CDR3 loop is CASSTWLPQSRANVLTF. The CDR3 DNA reads TGTGCCAGCAGCACCTGGTTGCCACAAAGTCGGGCCAACGTCCTGACTTTC. The chain recombines TRBV7-7 with TRBJ2-6, with D unclear. Trimming took off 5 bases at V and 5 bases at J, with 19 bases between the two ends. Per germline, CDR1 SSHAT and CDR2 FNYEAQ (reference sequence). The length of the CDR3 is 17 residues. The entire variable domain, with the rest obtained from reference TRBV7-7 and TRBJ2-6, is as follows: GAGVSQSPRYKVTKRGQDVTLRCDPISSHATLYWYQQALGQGPEFLTYFNYEAQPDKSGLPSDRFSAERPEGSISTLTIQRTEQRDSAMYRCASSTWLPQSRANVLTFGAGSRLTVL.

The genes are TRBV4-2 and TRBJ1-1; D not certain. The CDR3 has 13 residues. From germline, CDR1 is LGHNA and CDR2 YNFKEQ. V dropped 0 bases and J dropped 10 bases, with 12 bases sitting between them. For the CDR3, the DNA is TGTGCCAGCAGCCAAGATCTAAGTCCGGGAGCTTTCTTT. The encoded protein is CASSQDLSPGAFF.

The J gene is TRBJ1-5, the V gene TRBV6-5; TRBD1 aligns across 9 bases. Germline CDR1 reads MNHEY; CDR2 reads SVGAGI. This CDR3 has 15 amino acids. V lost 5 bases, J lost 2 bases, and 4 bases stayed unmatched. The CDR3 DNA reads as TGTGCCAGCAGTGGGACAGGGCGAGGCAATCAGCCCCAGCATTTT. Its translation is CASSGTGRGNQPQHF.

The table lists this clone with a count of one. The chain links TRBV11-2 to TRBJ1-1; D is perhaps TRBD1 (6 bases). The length of the CDR3 is 15 residues. In germline, CDR1 is SGHAT, CDR2 FQNNGV. V lost 5 bases and J 1 base, leaving 14 bases between the germline ends. CDR3 region: CASSGARGRNTEAFF. The CDR3 DNA follows: TGTGCCAGCAGCGGGGCGAGGGGGAGGAACACTGAAGCTTTCTTT.

This sequence joins TRBV19 and TRBJ2-1, with D unclear. The CDR3 loop spans 14 amino acids. V dropped 5 bases and J dropped 0 bases, with 8 bases sitting between them. Looked up from germline, CDR1 is LNHDA and CDR2 is SQIVND (reference sequence). The CDR3 nucleotides read TGTGCCAGTAGTCTACCGGGCTCCTACAATGAGCAGTTCTTC. Translated, it gives CASSLPGSYNEQFF.

This chain links TRBV4-2 with TRBJ2-7; TRBD1 is a possible D gene (5 bases). CDR3 size: 16 residues. Germline lookup yields CDR1 LGHNA and CDR2 YNFKEQ. Deletions cut 0 bases from V and 2 bases from J, with 14 bases between. The CDR3 coding sequence is TGTGCCAGCAGCCAAGAAGTTGGGCAGGGTGCCTACGAGCAGTACTTC. It encodes CASSQEVGQGAYEQYF.

The CDR3 DNA follows: TGTGCCAGCAGTTACTCCTCTGATGGGGGGGGCACTGAAGCTTTCTTT. Protein product: CASSYSSDGGGTEAFF. The V gene is TRBV6-5, the J gene TRBJ1-1, with D perhaps matching TRBD1 (5 bases). Per the germline V gene, CDR1 is MNHEY and CDR2 is SVGAGI. Trimming pared 0 bases from V and 4 bases from J, leaving 15 bases between. The CDR3 loop spans 16 amino acids.

V and J are TRBV11-2 and TRBJ1-1, with 9 bases identical to TRBD1. CDR1 is SGHAT and CDR2 is FQNNGV in the germline V gene. Losses at the gene ends were 5 bases for V and 3 bases for J; bases not matched to a gene: 1. The length of the CDR3 is 13 residues. The CDR3 bases are TGTGCCAGCAGCCGGGACAGGGACACTGAAGCTTTCTTT. This sequence encodes CASSRDRDTEAFF.

V gene TRBV7-9 combines with J gene TRBJ2-7; D perhaps matches TRBD1 (5 bases). The V end was cut by 6 bases, the J end by 2 bases, with 8 bases between. CDR1 SEHNR and CDR2 FQNEAQ come from the germline V gene (reference sequence). The CDR3 length is 12 residues. CDR3: CASRQETYEQYF. In nucleotides, the CDR3 is TGTGCCAGCAGACAGGAGACCTACGAGCAGTACTTC.